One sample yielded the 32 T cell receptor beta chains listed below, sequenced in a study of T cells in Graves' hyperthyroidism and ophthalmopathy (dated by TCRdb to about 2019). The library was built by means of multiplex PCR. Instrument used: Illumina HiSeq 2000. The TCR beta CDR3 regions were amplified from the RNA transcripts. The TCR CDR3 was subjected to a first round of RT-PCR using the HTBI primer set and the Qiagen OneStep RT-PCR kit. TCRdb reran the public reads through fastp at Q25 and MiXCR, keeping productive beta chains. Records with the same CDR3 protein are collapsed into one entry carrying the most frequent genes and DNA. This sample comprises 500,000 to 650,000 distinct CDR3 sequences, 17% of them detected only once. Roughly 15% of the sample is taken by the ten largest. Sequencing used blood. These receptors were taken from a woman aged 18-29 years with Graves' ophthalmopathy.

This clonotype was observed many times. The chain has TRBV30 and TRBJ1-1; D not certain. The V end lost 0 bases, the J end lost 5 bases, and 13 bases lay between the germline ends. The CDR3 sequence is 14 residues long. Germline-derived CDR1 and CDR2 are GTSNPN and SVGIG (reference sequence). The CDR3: CAWSVSGFGTEAFF. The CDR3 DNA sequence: TGTGCCTGGAGTGTATCGGGGTTTGGGACTGAAGCTTTCTTT.

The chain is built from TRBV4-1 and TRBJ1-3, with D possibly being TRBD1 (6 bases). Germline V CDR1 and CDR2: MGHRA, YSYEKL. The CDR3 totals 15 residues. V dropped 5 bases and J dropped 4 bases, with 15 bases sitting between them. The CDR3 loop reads CASSSSWTAGNTIYF. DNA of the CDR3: TGCGCCAGCAGCTCATCCTGGACAGCCGGAAACACCATATATTTT.

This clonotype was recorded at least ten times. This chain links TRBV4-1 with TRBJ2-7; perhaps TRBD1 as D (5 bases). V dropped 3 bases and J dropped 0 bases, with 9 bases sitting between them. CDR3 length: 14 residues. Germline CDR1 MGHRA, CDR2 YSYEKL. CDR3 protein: CASSHRQSSYEQYF. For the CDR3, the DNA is TGCGCCAGCAGCCATAGACAGAGCTCCTACGAGCAGTACTTC.

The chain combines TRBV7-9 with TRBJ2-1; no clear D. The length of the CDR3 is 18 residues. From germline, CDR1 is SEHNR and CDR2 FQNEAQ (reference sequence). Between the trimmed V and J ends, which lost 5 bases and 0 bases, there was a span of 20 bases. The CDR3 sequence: CASSTPPPGPSSYNEQFF. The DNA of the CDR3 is TGTGCCAGCAGCACCCCCCCGCCCGGACCTAGCTCCTACAATGAGCAGTTCTTC.

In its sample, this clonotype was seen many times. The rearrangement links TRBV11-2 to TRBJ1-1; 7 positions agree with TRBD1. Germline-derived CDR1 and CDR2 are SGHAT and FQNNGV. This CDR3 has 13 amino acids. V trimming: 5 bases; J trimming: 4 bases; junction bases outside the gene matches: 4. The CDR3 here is CASSLTGLTEAFF. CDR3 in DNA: TGTGCCAGCAGCCTGACAGGGCTCACTGAAGCTTTCTTT.

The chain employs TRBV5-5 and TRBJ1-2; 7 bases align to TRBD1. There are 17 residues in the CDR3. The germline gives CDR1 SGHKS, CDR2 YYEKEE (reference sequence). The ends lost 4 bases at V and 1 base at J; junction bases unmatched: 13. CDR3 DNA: TGTGCCAGCAGCCAAAACGACAGGGCGACAGTTAACTATGGCTACACCTTC. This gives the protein CASSQNDRATVNYGYTF. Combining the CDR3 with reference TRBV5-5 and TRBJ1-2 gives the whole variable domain DAGVTQSPTHLIKTRGQQVTLRCSPISGHKSVSWYQQVLGQGPQFIFQYYEKEERGRGNFPDRFSARQFPNYSSELNVNALLLGDSALYLCASSQNDRATVNYGYTFGSGTRLTVV.

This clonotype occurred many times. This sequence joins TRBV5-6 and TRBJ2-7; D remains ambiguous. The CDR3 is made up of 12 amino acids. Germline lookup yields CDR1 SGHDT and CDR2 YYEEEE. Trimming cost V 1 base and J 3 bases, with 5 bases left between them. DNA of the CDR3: TGTGCCAGCAGCTTGTCATTCTACGAGCAGTACTTC. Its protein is CASSLSFYEQYF.

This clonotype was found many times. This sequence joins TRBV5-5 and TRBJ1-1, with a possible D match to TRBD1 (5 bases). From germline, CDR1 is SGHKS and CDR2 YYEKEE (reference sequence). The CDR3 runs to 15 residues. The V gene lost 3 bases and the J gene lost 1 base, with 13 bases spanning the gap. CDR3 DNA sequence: TGTGCCAGCAGCTGGCAGGGAATACAGAACACTGAAGCTTTCTTT. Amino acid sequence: CASSWQGIQNTEAFF.

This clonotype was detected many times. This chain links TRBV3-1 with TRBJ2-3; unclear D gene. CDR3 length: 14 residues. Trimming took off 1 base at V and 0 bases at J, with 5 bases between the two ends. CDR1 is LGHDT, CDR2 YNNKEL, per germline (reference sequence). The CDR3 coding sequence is TGTGCCAGCAGCCAAGGTTTCAGCACAGATACGCAGTATTTT. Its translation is CASSQGFSTDTQYF.

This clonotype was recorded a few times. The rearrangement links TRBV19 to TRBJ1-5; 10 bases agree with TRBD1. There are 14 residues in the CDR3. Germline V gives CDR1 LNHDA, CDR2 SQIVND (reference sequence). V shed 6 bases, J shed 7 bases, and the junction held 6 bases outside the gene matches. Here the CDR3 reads CASSPRDRGQPQHF. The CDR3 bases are TGTGCCAGTAGCCCCCGGGACAGGGGCCAGCCCCAGCATTTT.

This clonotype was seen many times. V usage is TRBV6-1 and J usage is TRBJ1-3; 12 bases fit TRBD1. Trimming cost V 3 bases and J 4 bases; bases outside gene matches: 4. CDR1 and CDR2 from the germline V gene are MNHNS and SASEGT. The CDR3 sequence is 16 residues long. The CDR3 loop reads CASSEGQGASGNTIYF. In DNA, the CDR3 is TGTGCCAGCAGTGAGGGACAGGGGGCGAGCGGAAACACCATATATTTT.

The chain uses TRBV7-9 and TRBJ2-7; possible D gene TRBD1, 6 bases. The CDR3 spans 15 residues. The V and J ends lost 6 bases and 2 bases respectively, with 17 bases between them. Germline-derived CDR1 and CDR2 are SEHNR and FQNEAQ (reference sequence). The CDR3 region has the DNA TGTGCCAGCAGTCAAATCCGGGACAAAACCTACGAGCAGTACTTC. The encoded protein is CASSQIRDKTYEQYF.

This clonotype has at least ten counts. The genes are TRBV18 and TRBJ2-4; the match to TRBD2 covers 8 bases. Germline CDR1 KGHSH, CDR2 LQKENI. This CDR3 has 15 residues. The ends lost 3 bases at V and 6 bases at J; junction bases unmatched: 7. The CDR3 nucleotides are TGTGCCAGCTCACCGGACGGGAGGGCTCGAAACATTCAGTACTTC. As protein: CASSPDGRARNIQYF.

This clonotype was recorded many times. The chain's CDR3 is CASSPVLAGGYEQYF. The CDR3 DNA follows: TGTGCCAGCAGTCCCGTACTAGCGGGAGGCTACGAGCAGTACTTC. The genes are TRBV12-3 or TRBV12-4 and TRBJ2-7; 12 positions agree with TRBD2. The CDR3 loop spans 15 amino acids. V shed 5 bases, J shed 3 bases, and the junction held 5 bases outside the gene matches.

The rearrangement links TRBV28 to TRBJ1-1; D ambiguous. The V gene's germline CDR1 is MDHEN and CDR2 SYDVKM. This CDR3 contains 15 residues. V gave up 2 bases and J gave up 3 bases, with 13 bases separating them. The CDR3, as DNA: TGTGCCAGCAGTTTACAGTGGGAGGGTGACACTGAAGCTTTCTTT. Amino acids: CASSLQWEGDTEAFF.

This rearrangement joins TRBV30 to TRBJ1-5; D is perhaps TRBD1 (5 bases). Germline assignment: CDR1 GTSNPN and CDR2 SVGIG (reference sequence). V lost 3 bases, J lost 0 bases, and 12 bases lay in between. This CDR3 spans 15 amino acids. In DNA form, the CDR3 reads TGTGCCTGGAGGGGGACTGATTATAGCAATCAGCCCCAGCATTTT. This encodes CAWRGTDYSNQPQHF.

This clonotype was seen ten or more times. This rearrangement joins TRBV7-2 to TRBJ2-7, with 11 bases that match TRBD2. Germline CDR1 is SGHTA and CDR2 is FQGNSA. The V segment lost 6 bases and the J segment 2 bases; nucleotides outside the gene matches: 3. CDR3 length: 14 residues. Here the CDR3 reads CASRKLAGAYEQYF. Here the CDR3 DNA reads TGTGCCAGCAGGAAACTAGCGGGAGCCTACGAGCAGTACTTC. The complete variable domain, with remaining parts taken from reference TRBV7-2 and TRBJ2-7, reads GAGVSQSPSNKVTEKGKDVELRCDPISGHTALYWYRQSLGQGLEFLIYFQGNSAPDKSGLPSDRFSAERTGGSVSTLTIQRTQQEDSAVYLCASRKLAGAYEQYFGPGTRLTVT.

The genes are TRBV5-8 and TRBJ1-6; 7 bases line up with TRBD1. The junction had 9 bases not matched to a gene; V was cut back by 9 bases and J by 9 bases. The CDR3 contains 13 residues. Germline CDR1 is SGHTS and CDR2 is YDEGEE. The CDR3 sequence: CANMTGLGSPLHF. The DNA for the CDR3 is TGTGCCAACATGACAGGGTTGGGTTCACCCCTCCACTTT.

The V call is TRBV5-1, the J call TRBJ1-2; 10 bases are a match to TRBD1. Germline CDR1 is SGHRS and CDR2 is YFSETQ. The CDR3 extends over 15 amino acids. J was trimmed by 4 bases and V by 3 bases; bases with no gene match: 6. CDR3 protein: CASSSGTGVLYGYTF. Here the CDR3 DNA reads TGCGCCAGCAGCTCGGGGACAGGGGTCCTCTATGGCTACACCTTC. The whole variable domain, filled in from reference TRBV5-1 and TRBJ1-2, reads KAGVTQTPRYLIKTRGQQVTLSCSPISGHRSVSWYQQTPGQGLQFLFEYFSETQRNKGNFPGRFSGRQFSNSRSEMNVSTLELGDSALYLCASSSGTGVLYGYTFGSGTRLTVV.

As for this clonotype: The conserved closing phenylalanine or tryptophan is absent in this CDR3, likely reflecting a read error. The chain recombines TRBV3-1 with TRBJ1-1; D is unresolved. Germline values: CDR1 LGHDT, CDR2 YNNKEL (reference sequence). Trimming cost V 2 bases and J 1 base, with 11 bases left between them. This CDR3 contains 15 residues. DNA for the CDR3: TGTGCCAGCAGCCAAATACCACCCCCGAACACTGAAGCTTTCCTT. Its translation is CASSQIPPPNTEAFL.

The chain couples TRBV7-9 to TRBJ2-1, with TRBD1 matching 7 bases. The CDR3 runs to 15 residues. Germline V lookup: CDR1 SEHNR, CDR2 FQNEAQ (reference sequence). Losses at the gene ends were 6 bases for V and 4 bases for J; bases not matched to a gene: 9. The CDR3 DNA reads TGTGCCAGCAGGCCAGGGACAGAGAAATACAATGAGCAGTTCTTC. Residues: CASRPGTEKYNEQFF.

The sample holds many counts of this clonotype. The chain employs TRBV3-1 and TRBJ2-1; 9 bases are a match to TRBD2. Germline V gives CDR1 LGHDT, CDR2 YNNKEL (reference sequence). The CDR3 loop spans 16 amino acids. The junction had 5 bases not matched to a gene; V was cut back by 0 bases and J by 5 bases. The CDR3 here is CASSQEGTSWNNEQFF. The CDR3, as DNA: TGTGCCAGCAGCCAAGAAGGGACTAGCTGGAACAATGAGCAGTTCTTC.

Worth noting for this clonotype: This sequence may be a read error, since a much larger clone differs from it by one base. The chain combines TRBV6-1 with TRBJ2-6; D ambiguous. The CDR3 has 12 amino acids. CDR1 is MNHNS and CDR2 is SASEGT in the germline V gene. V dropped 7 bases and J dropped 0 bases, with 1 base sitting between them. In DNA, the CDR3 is TGTGCCAGCATCTCTGGGGCCAACGTCCTGACTTTC. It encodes CASISGANVLTF.

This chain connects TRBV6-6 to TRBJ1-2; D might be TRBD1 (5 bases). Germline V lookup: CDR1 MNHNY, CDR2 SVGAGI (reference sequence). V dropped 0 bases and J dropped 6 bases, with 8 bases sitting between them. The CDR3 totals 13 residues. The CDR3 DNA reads TGTGCCAGCAGTTACTCGGAGGGGAATGGCTACACCTTC. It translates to CASSYSEGNGYTF.

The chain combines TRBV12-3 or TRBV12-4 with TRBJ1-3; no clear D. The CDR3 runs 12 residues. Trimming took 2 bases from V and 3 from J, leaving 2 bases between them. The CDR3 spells CASSLYGNTIYF. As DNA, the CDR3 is TGTGCCAGCAGTTTATATGGAAACACCATATATTTT.

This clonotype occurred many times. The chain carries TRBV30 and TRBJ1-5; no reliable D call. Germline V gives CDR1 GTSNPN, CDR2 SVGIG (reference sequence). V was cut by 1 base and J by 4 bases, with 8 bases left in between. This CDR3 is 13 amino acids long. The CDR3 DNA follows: TGTGCCTGGAGTGATAACGATAATCAGCCCCAGCATTTT. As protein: CAWSDNDNQPQHF.

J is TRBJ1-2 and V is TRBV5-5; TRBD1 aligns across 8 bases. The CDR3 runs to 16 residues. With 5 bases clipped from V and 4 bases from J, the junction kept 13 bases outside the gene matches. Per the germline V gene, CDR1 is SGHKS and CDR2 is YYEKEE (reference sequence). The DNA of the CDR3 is TGTGCCAGCAGTTATCGTATAGGACAGGGCGGCTATGGCTACACCTTC. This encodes CASSYRIGQGGYGYTF.

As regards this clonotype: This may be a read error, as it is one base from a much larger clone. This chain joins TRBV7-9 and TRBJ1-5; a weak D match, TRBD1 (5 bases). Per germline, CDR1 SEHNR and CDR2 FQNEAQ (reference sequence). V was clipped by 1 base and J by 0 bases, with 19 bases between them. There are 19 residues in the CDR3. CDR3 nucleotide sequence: TGTGCCAGCAGCTTAGAATGTGCTAGGGGAACAGATAGCAATCAGCCCCAGCATTTT. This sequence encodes CASSLECARGTDSNQPQHF.

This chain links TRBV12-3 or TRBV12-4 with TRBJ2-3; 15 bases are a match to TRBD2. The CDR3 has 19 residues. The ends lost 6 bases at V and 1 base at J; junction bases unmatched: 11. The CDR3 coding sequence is TGTGCCAGCAGCACGACCGGGACTAGCGGGGGGTTAGGCACAGATACGCAGTATTTT. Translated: CASSTTGTSGGLGTDTQYF.

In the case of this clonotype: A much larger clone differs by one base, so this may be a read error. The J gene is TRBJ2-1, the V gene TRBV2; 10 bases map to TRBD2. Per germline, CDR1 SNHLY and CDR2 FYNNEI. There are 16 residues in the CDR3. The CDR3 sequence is CASGDKREGVDNEQFF. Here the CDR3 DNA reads TGTGCCAGCGGTGACAAGCGGGAGGGAGTCGACAATGAGCAGTTCTTC.

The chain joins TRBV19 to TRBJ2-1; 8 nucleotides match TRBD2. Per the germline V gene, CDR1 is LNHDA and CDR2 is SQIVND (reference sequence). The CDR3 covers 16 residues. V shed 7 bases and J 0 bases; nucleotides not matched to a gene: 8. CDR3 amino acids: CASTIAGTSSYNEQFF. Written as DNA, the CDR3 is TGTGCCAGTACCATAGCCGGGACTAGCTCCTACAATGAGCAGTTCTTC.

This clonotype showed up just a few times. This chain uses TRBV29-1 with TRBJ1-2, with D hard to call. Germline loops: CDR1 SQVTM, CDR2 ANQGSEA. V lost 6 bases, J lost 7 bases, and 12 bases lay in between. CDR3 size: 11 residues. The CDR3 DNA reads TGCAGCGTACGCCTCAAACCTGGCTACACCTTC. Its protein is CSVRLKPGYTF. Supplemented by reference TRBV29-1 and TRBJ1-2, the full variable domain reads SAVISQKPSRDICQRGTSLTIQCQVDSQVTMMFWYRQQPGQSLTLIATANQGSEATYESGFVIDKFPISRPNLTFSTLTVSNMSPEDSSIYLCSVRLKPGYTFGSGTRLTVV.